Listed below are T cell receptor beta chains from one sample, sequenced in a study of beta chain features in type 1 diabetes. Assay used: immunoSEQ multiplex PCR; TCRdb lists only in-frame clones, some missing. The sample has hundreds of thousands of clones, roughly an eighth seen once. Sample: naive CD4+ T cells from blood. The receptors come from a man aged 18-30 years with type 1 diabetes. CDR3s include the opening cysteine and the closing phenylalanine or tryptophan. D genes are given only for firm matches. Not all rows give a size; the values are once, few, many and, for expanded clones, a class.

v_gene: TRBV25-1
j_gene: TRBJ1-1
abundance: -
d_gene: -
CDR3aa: CASAGPTGLNTEAFF
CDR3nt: TGTGCCAGTGCGGGACCCACAGGCCTGAACACTGAAGCTTTCTTT

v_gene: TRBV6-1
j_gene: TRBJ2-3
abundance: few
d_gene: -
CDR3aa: CASEGLRTDTQYF
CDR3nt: TGTGCCAGCGAGGGGCTGCGCACAGATACGCAGTATTTT

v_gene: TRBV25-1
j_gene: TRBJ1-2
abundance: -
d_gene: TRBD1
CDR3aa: CASSTGAYGYTF
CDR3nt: TGTGCCAGCAGTACAGGGGCATATGGCTACACCTTC

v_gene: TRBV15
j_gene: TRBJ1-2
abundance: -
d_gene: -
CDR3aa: CATSRENGYTF
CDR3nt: TGTGCCACCAGCAGAGAGAATGGCTACACCTTC

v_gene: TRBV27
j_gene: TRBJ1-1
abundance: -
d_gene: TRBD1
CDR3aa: CASRDRGQVGTEAFF
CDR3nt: TGTGCCAGCAGGGACAGGGGGCAAGTGGGCACTGAAGCTTTCTTT

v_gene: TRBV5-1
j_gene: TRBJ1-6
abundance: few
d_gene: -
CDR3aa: CASTNYNSPLHF
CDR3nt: TGCGCCAGCACTAATTATAATTCACCCCTCCACTTT

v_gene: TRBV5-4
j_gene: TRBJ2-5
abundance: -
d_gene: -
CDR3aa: CASSLSLLETQYF
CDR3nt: TGTGCCAGCAGCTTGTCCCTCCTGGAGACCCAGTACTTC

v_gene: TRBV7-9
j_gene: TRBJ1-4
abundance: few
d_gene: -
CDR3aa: CASSPGEGLNEKLFF
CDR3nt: TGTGCCAGCAGCCCGGGGGAGGGTCTTAATGAAAAACTGTTTTTT

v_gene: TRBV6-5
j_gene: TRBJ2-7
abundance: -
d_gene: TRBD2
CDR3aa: CASSYSAGGNFEQYF
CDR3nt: TGTGCCAGCAGTTACTCGGCGGGGGGGAACTTCGAGCAGTACTTC

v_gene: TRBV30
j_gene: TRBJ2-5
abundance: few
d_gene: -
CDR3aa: CAWSPLDRQETQYF
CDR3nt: TGTGCCTGGAGTCCACTTGACAGGCAAGAGACCCAGTACTTC

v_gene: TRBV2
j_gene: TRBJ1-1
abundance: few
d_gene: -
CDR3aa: CASSAQGMRGTEAFF
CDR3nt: TGTGCCAGCAGCGCTCAGGGGATGAGGGGCACTGAAGCTTTCTTT

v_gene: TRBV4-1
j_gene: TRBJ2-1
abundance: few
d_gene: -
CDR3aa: CASSQKEGRLSYNEQFF
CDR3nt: TGCGCCAGCAGCCAAAAGGAGGGCCGCCTCTCCTACAATGAGCAGTTCTTC

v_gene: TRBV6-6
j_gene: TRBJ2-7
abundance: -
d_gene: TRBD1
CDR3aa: CASRNVQGRNYEQYF
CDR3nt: TGTGCCAGCAGGAACGTACAGGGGCGAAACTACGAGCAGTACTTC

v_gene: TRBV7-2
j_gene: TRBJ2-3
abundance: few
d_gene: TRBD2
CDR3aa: CASSLVGLGADTQYF
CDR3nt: TGTGCCAGCAGCTTAGTTGGACTAGGGGCAGATACGCAGTATTTT

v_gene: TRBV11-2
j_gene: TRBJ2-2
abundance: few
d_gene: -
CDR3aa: CASSPQGEATGELFF
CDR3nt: TGTGCCAGCAGCCCCCAGGGAGAAGCCACCGGGGAGCTGTTTTTT

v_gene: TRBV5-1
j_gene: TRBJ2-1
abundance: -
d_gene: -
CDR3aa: CASSSTQSSYNEQFF
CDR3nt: TGCGCCAGCAGCTCGACCCAGAGCTCCTACAATGAGCAGTTCTTC

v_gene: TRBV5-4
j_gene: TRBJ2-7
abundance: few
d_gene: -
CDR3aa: CASSHGTGIDEQYF
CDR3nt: TGTGCCAGCAGCCACGGTACAGGGATCGACGAGCAGTACTTC

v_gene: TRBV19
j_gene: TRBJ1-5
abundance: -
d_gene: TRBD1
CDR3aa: CASSGTGGDQPQHF
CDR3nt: TGTGCCAGCTCCGGGACAGGGGGCGATCAGCCCCAGCATTTT

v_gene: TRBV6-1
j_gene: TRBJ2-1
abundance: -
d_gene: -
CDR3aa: CASETDSYNEQFF
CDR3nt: TGTGCCAGCGAGACAGATTCCTACAATGAGCAGTTCTTC

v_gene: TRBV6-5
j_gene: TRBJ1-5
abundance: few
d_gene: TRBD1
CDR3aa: CASSTQGDQPQHF
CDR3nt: TGTGCCAGCAGTACACAGGGGGATCAGCCCCAGCATTTT

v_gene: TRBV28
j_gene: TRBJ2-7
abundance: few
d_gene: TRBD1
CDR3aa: CASSLNRDRGFAYEQYF
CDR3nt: TGTGCCAGCAGTCTAAACCGGGACAGGGGATTCGCCTACGAGCAGTACTTC

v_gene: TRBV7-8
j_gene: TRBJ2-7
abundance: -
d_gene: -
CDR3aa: CASSSRTDWKQYF
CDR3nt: TGTGCCAGCAGCTCCAGGACAGATTGGAAGCAGTACTTC

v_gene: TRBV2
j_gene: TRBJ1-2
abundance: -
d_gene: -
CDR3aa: CASSEGAGDRYGYTF
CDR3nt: TGTGCCAGCAGTGAAGGGGCAGGGGATAGGTATGGCTACACCTTC

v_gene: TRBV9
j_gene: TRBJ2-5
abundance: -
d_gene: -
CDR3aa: CASSVVSLAHGETQYF
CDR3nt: TGTGCCAGCAGCGTAGTCTCGCTGGCCCACGGGGAGACCCAGTACTTC

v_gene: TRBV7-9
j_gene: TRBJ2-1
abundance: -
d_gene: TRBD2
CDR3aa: CASSPAGVNNEQFF
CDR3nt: TGTGCCAGCAGCCCCGCGGGGGTTAACAATGAGCAGTTCTTC

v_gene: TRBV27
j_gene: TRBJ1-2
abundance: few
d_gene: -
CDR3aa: CASRGDRNYGYTF
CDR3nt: TGTGCCAGCAGAGGTGACAGGAACTATGGCTACACCTTC

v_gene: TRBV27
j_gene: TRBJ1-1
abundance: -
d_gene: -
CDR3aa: CASSLSARLNTEAFF
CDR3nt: TGTGCCAGCAGTTTATCTGCCAGGCTGAACACTGAAGCTTTCTTT

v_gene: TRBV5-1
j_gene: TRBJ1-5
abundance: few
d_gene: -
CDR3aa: CASSLLGGENQPQHF
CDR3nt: TGCGCCAGCAGCTTGTTGGGGGGAGAGAATCAGCCCCAGCATTTT

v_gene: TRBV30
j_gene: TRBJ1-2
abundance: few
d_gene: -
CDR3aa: CAWSVRGYGYTF
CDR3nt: TGTGCCTGGAGTGTACGGGGCTATGGCTACACCTTC

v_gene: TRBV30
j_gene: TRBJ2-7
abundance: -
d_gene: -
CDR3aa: CAWGGAFDEQYF
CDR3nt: TGTGCCTGGGGGGGAGCCTTTGACGAGCAGTACTTC

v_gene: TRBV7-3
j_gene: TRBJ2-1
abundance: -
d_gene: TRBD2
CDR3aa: CATKRGGLVNEQFF
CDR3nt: TGTGCCACCAAAAGGGGGGGACTAGTTAATGAGCAGTTCTTC

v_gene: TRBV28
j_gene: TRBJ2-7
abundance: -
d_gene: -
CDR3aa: CASRPATRRVYEQYF
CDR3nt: TGTGCCAGTCGGCCCGCGACACGAAGGGTCTACGAGCAGTACTTC

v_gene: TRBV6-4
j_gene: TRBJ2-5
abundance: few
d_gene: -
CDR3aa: CASSANSGKWETQYF
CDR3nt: TGTGCCAGCAGCGCAAACTCAGGGAAATGGGAGACCCAGTACTTC

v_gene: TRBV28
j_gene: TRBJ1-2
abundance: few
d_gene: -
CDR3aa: CASSRGTRNGYTF
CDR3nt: TGTGCCAGCAGTCGAGGGACCAGGAATGGCTACACCTTC

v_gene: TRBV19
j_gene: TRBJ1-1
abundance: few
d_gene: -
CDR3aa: CASSPFGPLNTEAFF
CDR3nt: TGTGCCAGTAGCCCTTTCGGTCCACTGAACACTGAAGCTTTCTTT

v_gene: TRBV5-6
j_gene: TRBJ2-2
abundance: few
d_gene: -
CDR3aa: CASSWDSGSWNTGELFF
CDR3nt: TGTGCCAGCAGCTGGGATTCCGGGTCGTGGAACACCGGGGAGCTGTTTTTT

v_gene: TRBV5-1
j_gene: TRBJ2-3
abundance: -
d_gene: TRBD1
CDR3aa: CASSLRGQDLTDTQYF
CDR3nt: TGCGCCAGCAGCTTGCGCGGACAGGACCTCACAGATACGCAGTATTTT

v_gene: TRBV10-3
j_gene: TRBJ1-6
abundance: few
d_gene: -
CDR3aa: CAISESGSNSPLHF
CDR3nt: TGTGCCATCAGTGAGTCCGGTTCTAATTCACCCCTCCACTTT

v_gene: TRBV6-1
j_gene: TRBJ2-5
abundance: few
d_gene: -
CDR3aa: CASSEPIQETQYF
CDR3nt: TGTGCCAGCAGTGAACCGATACAAGAGACCCAGTACTTC

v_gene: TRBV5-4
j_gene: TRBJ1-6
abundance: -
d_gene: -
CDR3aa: CASSLGGSFYNSPLHF
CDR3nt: TGTGCCAGCAGCTTGGGTGGGAGTTTTTATAATTCACCCCTCCACTTT

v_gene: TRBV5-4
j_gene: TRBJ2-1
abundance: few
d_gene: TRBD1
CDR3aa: CASSSTGGSLYNEQFF
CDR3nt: TGTGCCAGCAGTTCCACAGGGGGCTCCCTATACAATGAGCAGTTCTTC

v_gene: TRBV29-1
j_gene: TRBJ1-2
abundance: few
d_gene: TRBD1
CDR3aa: CSVEGGQGHKYGYTF
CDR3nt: TGCAGCGTTGAGGGGGGACAGGGTCACAAGTATGGCTACACCTTC

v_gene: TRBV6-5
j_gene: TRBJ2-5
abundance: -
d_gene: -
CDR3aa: CASSDPLETQYF
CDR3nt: TGTGCCAGCAGTGACCCTCTAGAGACCCAGTACTTC

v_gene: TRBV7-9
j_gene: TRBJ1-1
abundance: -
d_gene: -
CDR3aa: CASSSNGGTEAFF
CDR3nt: TGTGCCAGCAGCTCCAACGGCGGCACTGAAGCTTTCTTT

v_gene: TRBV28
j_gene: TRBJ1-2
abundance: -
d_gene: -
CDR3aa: CASSFLDVGYTF
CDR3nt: TGTGCCAGCAGTTTCTTGGATGTTGGCTACACCTTC

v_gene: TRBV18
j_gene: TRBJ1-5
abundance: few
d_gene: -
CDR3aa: CASSPSGQPQHF
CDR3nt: TGTGCCAGCTCACCCTCTGGGCAGCCCCAGCATTTT

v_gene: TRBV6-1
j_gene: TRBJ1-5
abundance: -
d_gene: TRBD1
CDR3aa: CASTPDRELPQHF
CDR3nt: TGTGCCAGCACCCCCGACAGGGAACTGCCCCAGCATTTT

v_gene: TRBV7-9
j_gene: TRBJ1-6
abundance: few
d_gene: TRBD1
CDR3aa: CASSPETGGNSPLHF
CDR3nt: TGTGCCAGCAGCCCAGAGACAGGGGGGAATTCACCCCTCCACTTT

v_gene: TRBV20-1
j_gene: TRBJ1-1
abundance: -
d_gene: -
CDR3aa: CSALGQSAAFF
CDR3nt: TGCAGTGCCCTCGGACAGAGTGCGGCTTTCTTT

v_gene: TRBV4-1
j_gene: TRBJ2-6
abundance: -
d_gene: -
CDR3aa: CASSLLPGSGANVLTF
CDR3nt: TGCGCCAGCAGCCTACTCCCGGGGTCTGGGGCCAACGTCCTGACTTTC

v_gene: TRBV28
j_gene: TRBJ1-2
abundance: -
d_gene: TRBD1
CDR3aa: CASTSVGQSNYGYTF
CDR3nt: TGTGCCAGCACCTCAGTGGGACAGTCTAACTATGGCTACACCTTC

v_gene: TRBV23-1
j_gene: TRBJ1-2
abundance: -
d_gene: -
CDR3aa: CASSHSVMGGEDYGYTF
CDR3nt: TGCGCCAGCAGTCACTCCGTTATGGGGGGGGAAGACTATGGCTACACCTTC

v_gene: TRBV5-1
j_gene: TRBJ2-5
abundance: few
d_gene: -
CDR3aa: CASSLAVGVGETQYF
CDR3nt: TGCGCCAGCAGCTTGGCCGTGGGAGTCGGAGAGACCCAGTACTTC

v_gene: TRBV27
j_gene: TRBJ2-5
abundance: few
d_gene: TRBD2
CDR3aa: CASSPSTSGGQETQYF
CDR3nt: TGTGCCAGCAGTCCATCGACTAGCGGGGGCCAAGAGACCCAGTACTTC